The 14 T cell receptor beta chains below were found in one sample sequenced in a study of human T cells and chemical hapten exposure. Time point described: healthy volunteer bleed at 2 weeks. Sequencing started from total RNA isolated from unfractionated whole blood. TCRdb independently ran MiXCR on the RACE reads; one entry per CDR3 protein. This table holds 30,000 or so distinct CDR3 sequences, 6.5% to 9% found once. The specimen sequenced was whole blood. These receptor sequences come from a human donor in good health. Some clones in this sample may be carry-over from other donors' samples.

V usage is TRBV5-6 and J usage is TRBJ2-7; no clear D gene. This CDR3 is 13 amino acids long. CDR1 and CDR2 (germline): SGHDT, YYEEEE. V was clipped by 0 bases and J by 7 bases, with 11 bases between them. The CDR3 reads CASSLASIGEQYF. The CDR3 DNA follows: TGTGCCAGCAGCTTGGCGTCCATAGGGGAGCAGTACTTC.

This clonotype was picked up many times. The J gene is TRBJ1-1, the V gene TRBV27, with D unresolved. This CDR3 spans 14 amino acids. Trimming took 0 bases from V and 7 from J, leaving 12 bases between them. Germline loops: CDR1 MNHEY, CDR2 SMNVEV (reference sequence). CDR3 region: CASSLSTQRGEAFF. Written as DNA, the CDR3 is TGTGCCAGCAGTTTATCAACACAGCGTGGTGAAGCTTTCTTT.

Ten or more counts support this clonotype. J is TRBJ2-3 and V is TRBV5-1; TRBD2 agrees at 9 bases. The ends lost 0 bases at V and 4 bases at J; junction bases unmatched: 3. The CDR3 totals 15 residues. The germline V gene has CDR1 SGHRS and CDR2 YFSETQ. CDR3 sequence reads: CASSLEVAGADTQYF. For the CDR3, the DNA is TGCGCCAGCAGCTTGGAGGTAGCGGGAGCAGATACGCAGTATTTT.

The J gene is TRBJ1-2, the V gene TRBV12-3 or TRBV12-4; D is unresolved. V shed 5 bases and J shed 8 bases, with 12 bases lying between them. This CDR3 contains 12 residues. CDR3 residues: CASSNSASGYTF. In DNA, the CDR3 is TGTGCCAGCAGTAATTCCGCTAGCGGCTACACCTTC.

At least ten counts were recorded for this clonotype. The V call is TRBV2, the J call TRBJ1-4; D remains ambiguous. Germline assignment: CDR1 SNHLY and CDR2 FYNNEI. V lost 3 bases and J lost 6, with 11 bases in between. The CDR3 is 14 amino acids. Here the CDR3 reads CASSEAAGYEKLFF. DNA for the CDR3: TGTGCCAGCAGTGAGGCGGCAGGTTATGAAAAACTGTTTTTT.

This clonotype has more than one count but fewer than ten. This chain uses TRBV20-1 with TRBJ1-1; weak D call: TRBD1 (6 bases). CDR3 length: 16 residues. From germline, CDR1 is DFQATT and CDR2 SNEGSKA (reference sequence). Trimming removed 4 bases at V and 1 base at J, with 19 bases between. The CDR3 DNA sequence: TGCAGTGCTATTCACCTCGAGGGGGATTCGAACACTGAAGCTTTCTTT. This encodes CSAIHLEGDSNTEAFF.

This clonotype was seen ten or more times. The chain carries TRBV5-1 and TRBJ1-1; 8 bases fit TRBD1. This CDR3 is built from 16 residues. Germline trimming cut 0 bases from V and 3 bases from J; bases unmatched to any gene: 7. Germline assignment: CDR1 SGHRS and CDR2 YFSETQ. CDR3 nucleotides: TGCGCCAGCAGCTTGGGGGGGACAGGACGTCACACTGAAGCTTTCTTT. Translating it yields CASSLGGTGRHTEAFF.

The chain uses TRBV6-1 and TRBJ1-1, with 8 bases aligning to TRBD1. Germline-derived CDR1 and CDR2 are MNHNS and SASEGT. This CDR3 spans 16 amino acids. Losses at the gene ends were 7 bases for V and 0 bases for J; bases not matched to a gene: 10. Written as DNA, the CDR3 is TGTGCCAGCACATTCGTCTGGACAGGGTTGAACACTGAAGCTTTCTTT. Amino acids: CASTFVWTGLNTEAFF.

This clonotype is deemed medium-sized (0.01 to 0.1%). V gene TRBV7-6 combines with J gene TRBJ2-3, with D possibly matching TRBD2 (6 bases). V lost 0 bases to trimming and J lost 0 bases, with 13 bases between them. This CDR3 comprises 17 residues. Germline CDR1 is SGHVS and CDR2 is FNYEAQ. CDR3 DNA sequence: TGTGCCAGCAGCTTAGCGGGCGGGACTCCTAGCACAGATACGCAGTATTTT. It yields the protein CASSLAGGTPSTDTQYF.

This chain links TRBV7-8 with TRBJ2-1, with 8 positions matching TRBD1. CDR1 SGHVS and CDR2 FQNEAQ come from the germline V gene. V trimming: 4 bases; J trimming: 3 bases; junction bases outside the gene matches: 5. This CDR3 comprises 15 residues. This CDR3 is CASSSTGTGYNEQFF. The CDR3 nucleotides read TGTGCCAGCAGCTCGACCGGGACAGGCTACAATGAGCAGTTCTTC.

This clonotype ranks as medium-sized. V and J are TRBV10-3 and TRBJ2-1, with D possibly TRBD1 on 5 matching bases. In germline, CDR1 is ENHRY, CDR2 SYGVKD. V lost 2 bases and J lost 8, with 10 bases in between. CDR3 length equals 13 residues. The CDR3 DNA is TGTGCCATCAGTGAGAACAGGCCCCATGAGCAGTTCTTC. This sequence encodes CAISENRPHEQFF.

The V and J genes are TRBV12-3 or TRBV12-4 and TRBJ1-5, with a possible D match to TRBD1 (6 bases). This CDR3 has 14 residues. V lost 3 bases to trimming and J lost 4 bases, with 10 bases between them. In nucleotides, the CDR3 is TGTGCCAGCAGTTTCTGGGGGGCGAATCAGCCCCAGCATTTT. This translates into CASSFWGANQPQHF.

This clonotype was found many times. The chain carries TRBV20-1 and TRBJ1-1, with D maybe TRBD1 (5 bases). Trimming pared 0 bases from V and 4 bases from J, leaving 12 bases between. CDR3 size: 14 residues. The germline CDR1 and CDR2 sequences are DFQATT and SNEGSKA (reference sequence). CDR3: CSARDPRGVTEAFF. The CDR3 bases are TGCAGTGCTAGAGATCCGCGAGGGGTCACTGAAGCTTTCTTT.

In this sample, this clonotype turned up a few times. The J gene is TRBJ2-3, the V gene TRBV20-1; no firm D call. The CDR3 has 11 residues. Trimming shortened V by 0 bases and J by 4 bases, and 2 bases separated the two germline ends. Germline CDR1 DFQATT, CDR2 SNEGSKA (reference sequence). The CDR3 DNA sequence: TGCAGTGCTAGAGAGTCAGATACGCAGTATTTT. Translated, it gives CSARESDTQYF.